This T cell receptor (beta chain) derives from a study of Graves' ophthalmopathy and Graves' hyperthyroidism. TCR beta CDR3 amplification used RNA transcripts. The library came from an HTBI-primed first-round RT-PCR and a second-round multiplex PCR. MiXCR was run by TCRdb on the multiplex PCR reads, yielding one entry per CDR3 protein. Of just over 600,000 distinct CDR3 sequences listed, approximately 21% are singletons. There are 17 residues in the CDR3. V dropped 0 bases and J dropped 2 bases, with 17 bases sitting between them. The germline V gene has CDR1 LGHNA and CDR2 YNFKEQ. The gene calls are TRBV4-2 and TRBJ2-7; TRBD1 or TRBD2 may be the D gene (5 bases each). This receptor was obtained from a woman younger than 30 with stable Graves' hyperthyroidism. Some clones in this sample may be carry-over from other donors' samples. What was sequenced was peripheral blood. CDR3 residues: CASSQDRVRDRTYEQYF. CDR3 DNA: TGTGCCAGCAGCCAAGATAGGGTCAGGGACCGGACCTACGAGCAGTACTTC.